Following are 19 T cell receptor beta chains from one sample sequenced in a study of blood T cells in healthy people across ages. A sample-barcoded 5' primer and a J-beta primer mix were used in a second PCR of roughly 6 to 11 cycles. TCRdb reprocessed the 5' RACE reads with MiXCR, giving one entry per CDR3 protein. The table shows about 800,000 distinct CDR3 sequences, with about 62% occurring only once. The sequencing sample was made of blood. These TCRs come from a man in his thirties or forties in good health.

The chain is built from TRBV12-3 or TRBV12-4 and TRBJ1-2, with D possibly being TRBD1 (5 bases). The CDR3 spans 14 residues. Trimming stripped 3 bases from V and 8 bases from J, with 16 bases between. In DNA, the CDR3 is TGTGCCAGCAGTTTCCCTTCACAGGTTCGGGGCTACACCTTC. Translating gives CASSFPSQVRGYTF.

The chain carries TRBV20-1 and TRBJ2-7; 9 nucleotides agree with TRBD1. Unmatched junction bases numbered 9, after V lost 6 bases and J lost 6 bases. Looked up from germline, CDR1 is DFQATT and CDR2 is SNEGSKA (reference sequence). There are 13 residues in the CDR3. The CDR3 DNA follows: TGCAGTGCCGAACAGGGGGCGCGTCCCGAGCAGTACTTC. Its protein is CSAEQGARPEQYF.

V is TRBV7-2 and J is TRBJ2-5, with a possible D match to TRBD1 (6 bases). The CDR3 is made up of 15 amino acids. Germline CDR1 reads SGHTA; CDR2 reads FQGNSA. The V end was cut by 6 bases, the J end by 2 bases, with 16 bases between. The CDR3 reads CASRRGQRFQETQYF. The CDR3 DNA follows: TGTGCCAGCAGGAGAGGACAGCGCTTTCAAGAGACCCAGTACTTC.

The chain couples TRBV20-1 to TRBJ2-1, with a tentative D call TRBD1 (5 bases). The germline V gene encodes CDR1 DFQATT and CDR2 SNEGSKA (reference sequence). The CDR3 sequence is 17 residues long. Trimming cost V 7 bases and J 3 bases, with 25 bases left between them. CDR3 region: CSGAGRGRDGFYNEQFF. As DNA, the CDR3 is TGCAGTGGAGCCGGAAGGGGTCGTGATGGATTCTACAATGAGCAGTTCTTC.

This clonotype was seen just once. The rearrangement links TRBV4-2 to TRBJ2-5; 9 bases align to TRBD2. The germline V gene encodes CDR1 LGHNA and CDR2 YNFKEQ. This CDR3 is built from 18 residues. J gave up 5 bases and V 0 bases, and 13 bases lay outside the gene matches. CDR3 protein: CASSQEPKGGRAQETQYF. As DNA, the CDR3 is TGTGCCAGCAGCCAAGAACCGAAGGGCGGGAGGGCCCAGGAGACCCAGTACTTC.

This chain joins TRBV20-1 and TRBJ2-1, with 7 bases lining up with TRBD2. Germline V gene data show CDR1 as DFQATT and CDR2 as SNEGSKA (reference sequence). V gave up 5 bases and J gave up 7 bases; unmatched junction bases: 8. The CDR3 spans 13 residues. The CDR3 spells CSAAQAGRNEQFF. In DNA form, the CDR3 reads TGCAGTGCTGCCCAAGCGGGGAGAAATGAGCAGTTCTTC.

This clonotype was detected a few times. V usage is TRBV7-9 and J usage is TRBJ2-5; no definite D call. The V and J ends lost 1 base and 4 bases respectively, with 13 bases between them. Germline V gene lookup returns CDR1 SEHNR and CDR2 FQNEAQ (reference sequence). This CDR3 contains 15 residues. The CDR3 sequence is CASSLVGPAGETQYF. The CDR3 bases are TGTGCCAGCAGCTTAGTCGGCCCCGCTGGAGAGACCCAGTACTTC.

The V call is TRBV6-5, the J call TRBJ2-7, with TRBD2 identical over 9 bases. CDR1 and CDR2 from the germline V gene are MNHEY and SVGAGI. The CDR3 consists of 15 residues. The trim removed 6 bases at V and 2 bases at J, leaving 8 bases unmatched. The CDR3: CASSSILAGTYEQYF. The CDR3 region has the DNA TGTGCCAGCAGCTCGATACTAGCGGGCACCTACGAGCAGTACTTC.

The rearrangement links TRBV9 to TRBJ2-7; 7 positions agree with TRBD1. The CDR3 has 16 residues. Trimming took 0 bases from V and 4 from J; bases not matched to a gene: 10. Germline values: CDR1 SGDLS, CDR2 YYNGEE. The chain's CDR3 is CASSVDPGTAKYEQYF. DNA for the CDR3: TGTGCCAGCAGCGTAGATCCCGGGACAGCTAAGTACGAGCAGTACTTC.

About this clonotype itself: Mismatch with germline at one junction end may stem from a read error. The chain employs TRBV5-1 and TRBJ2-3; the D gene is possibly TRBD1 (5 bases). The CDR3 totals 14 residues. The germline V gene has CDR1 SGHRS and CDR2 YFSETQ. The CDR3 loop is CASSYDWTTETQYF. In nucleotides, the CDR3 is TGCGCCAGCAGCTATGACTGGACGACAGAGACGCAGTATTTT.

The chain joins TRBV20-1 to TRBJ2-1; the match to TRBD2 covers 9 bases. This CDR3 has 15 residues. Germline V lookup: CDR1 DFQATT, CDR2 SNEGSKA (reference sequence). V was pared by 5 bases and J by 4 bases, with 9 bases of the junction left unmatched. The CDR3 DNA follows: TGCAGTGCTTATTTAGCGGGAGCGGGGTACAATGAGCAGTTCTTC. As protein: CSAYLAGAGYNEQFF.

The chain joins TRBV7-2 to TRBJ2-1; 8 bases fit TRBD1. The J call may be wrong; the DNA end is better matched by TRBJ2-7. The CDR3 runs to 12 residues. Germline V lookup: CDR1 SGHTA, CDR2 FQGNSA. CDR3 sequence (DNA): TGTGCCAGCAGCATTCGACAGGGGGAGCAGTACTTC. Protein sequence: CASSIRQGEQYF.

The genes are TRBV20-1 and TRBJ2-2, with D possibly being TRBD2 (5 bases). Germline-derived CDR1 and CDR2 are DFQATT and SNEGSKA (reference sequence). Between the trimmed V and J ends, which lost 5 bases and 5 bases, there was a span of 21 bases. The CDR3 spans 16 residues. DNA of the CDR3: TGCAGTGCTCCCCTGGGAGCAGGAGGTTTTACCGGGGAGCTGTTTTTT. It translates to CSAPLGAGGFTGELFF.

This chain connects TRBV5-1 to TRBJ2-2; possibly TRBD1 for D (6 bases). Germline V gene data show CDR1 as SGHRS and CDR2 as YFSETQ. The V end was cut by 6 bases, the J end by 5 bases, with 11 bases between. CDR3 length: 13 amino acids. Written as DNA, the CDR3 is TGCGCCAGCAACCTACAGGGAACCGGGGAGCTGTTTTTT. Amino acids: CASNLQGTGELFF.

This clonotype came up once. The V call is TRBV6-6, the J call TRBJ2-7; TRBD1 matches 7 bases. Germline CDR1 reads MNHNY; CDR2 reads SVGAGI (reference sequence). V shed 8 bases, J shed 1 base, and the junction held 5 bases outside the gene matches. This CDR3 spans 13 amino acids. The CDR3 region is CASEKTGSYEQYF. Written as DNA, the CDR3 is TGTGCCAGCGAAAAGACAGGGTCCTACGAGCAGTACTTC.

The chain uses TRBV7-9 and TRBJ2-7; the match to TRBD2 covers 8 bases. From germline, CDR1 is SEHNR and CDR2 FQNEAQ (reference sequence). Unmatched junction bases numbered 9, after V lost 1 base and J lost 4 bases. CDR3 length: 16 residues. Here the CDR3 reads CASSLDVYGGAYEQYF. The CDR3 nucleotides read TGTGCCAGCAGCTTAGACGTTTACGGGGGGGCGTACGAGCAGTACTTC.

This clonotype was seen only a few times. As DNA, the CDR3 is TGTGCCAGCAGAAACCTCTGGGGGGCTAGCTATGAGCAGTTCTTC. Amino acid sequence: CASRNLWGASYEQFF. The V call is TRBV12-3 or TRBV12-4, the J call TRBJ2-1; D tentatively fits TRBD1 or TRBD2 (6 bases each). The V gene lost 6 bases and the J gene lost 8 bases, with 20 bases spanning the gap. The CDR3 extends over 15 amino acids.

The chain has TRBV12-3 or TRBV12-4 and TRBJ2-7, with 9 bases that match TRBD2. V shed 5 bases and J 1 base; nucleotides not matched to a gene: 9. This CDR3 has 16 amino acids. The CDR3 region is CASSHSGSKASYEQYF. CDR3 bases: TGTGCCAGCAGTCATAGCGGGAGTAAAGCATCCTACGAGCAGTACTTC.

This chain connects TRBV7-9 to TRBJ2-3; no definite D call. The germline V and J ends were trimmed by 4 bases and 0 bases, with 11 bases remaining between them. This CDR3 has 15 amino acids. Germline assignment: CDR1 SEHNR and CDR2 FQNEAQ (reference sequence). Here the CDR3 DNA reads TGTGCCAGCAGCTCCCTGGGTCATAGCACAGATACGCAGTATTTT. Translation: CASSSLGHSTDTQYF.